Listed below are T cell receptor beta chains from one sample, sequenced in a study of OX40 agonist ivuxolimab in advanced cancers. Profiling relied on immunoSEQ multiplex PCR, and the TCRdb table lists in-frame clones only, not all of them. The sample gives about 60,000 clones, about 93% of which show up once; more than 15% is in the top ten. The sequences come from CD4+ or CD8+ T cells sorted from blood, collected in a trial of the OX40 agonist ivuxolimab. The source is an adult with an advanced solid tumor such as melanoma, head and neck, liver or kidney cancer. CDR3s include the opening cysteine and the closing phenylalanine or tryptophan. Fields, in order: D gene, J gene, V gene, CDR3 protein, CDR3 DNA. D genes are given only for firm matches.

d_call: -; j_call: TRBJ2-7; v_call: TRBV7-2; cdr3_aa: CASSGAGPYEQYF; cdr3_nt: TGTGCCAGCAGCGGTGCGGGGCCGTACGAGCAGTACTTC
d_call: -; j_call: TRBJ2-2; v_call: TRBV30; cdr3_aa: CAWSAPLAGELFF; cdr3_nt: TGTGCCTGGAGTGCCCCCCTGGCCGGGGAGCTGTTTTTT
d_call: TRBD1; j_call: TRBJ1-1; v_call: TRBV6-5; cdr3_aa: CASSYAPGQGTEAFF; cdr3_nt: TGTGCCAGCAGTTACGCGCCGGGACAGGGCACTGAAGCTTTCTTT
d_call: -; j_call: TRBJ1-3; v_call: TRBV7-8; cdr3_aa: CASSKLLGDWGGNTIYF; cdr3_nt: TGTGCCAGCAGCAAATTACTCGGGGACTGGGGAGGAAACACCATATATTTT
d_call: -; j_call: TRBJ2-5; v_call: TRBV27; cdr3_aa: CASSQEPLVWETQYF; cdr3_nt: TGTGCCAGCAGCCAGGAACCTCTCGTATGGGAGACCCAGTACTTC
d_call: TRBD1; j_call: TRBJ2-6; v_call: TRBV9; cdr3_aa: CASSVPRDRGPGANVLTF; cdr3_nt: TGTGCCAGCAGCGTTCCCCGGGACAGGGGGCCCGGGGCCAACGTCCTGACTTTC
d_call: -; j_call: TRBJ1-4; v_call: TRBV13; cdr3_aa: CASSSGRNLHNEKLFF; cdr3_nt: TGTGCCAGCAGCTCCGGAAGGAACCTCCATAATGAAAAACTGTTTTTT
d_call: -; j_call: TRBJ1-4; v_call: TRBV28; cdr3_aa: CASSLGGQGEKLFF; cdr3_nt: TGTGCCAGCAGTTTAGGGGGGCAAGGTGAAAAACTGTTTTTT
d_call: TRBD2; j_call: TRBJ2-1; v_call: TRBV13; cdr3_aa: CASSSRGLALKYNEQFF; cdr3_nt: TGTGCCAGCAGCTCGAGGGGACTAGCGTTAAAATACAATGAGCAGTTCTTC
d_call: -; j_call: TRBJ1-5; v_call: TRBV28; cdr3_aa: CASRRPENSNQPQHF; cdr3_nt: TGTGCCAGCAGGCGTCCGGAGAATAGCAATCAGCCCCAGCATTTT
d_call: TRBD2; j_call: TRBJ2-1; v_call: TRBV18; cdr3_aa: CASSPGLAEYSYNEQFF; cdr3_nt: TGTGCCAGCTCACCTGGACTAGCGGAATACTCCTACAATGAGCAGTTCTTC
d_call: TRBD2; j_call: TRBJ2-7; v_call: TRBV27; cdr3_aa: CASSYGTSGYEQYF; cdr3_nt: TGTGCCAGCAGTTACGGGACTAGCGGGTACGAGCAGTACTTC
d_call: -; j_call: TRBJ2-7; v_call: TRBV4-2; cdr3_aa: CASSQLPGATYEQYF; cdr3_nt: TGTGCCAGCAGCCAGCTACCCGGGGCAACCTACGAGCAGTACTTC
d_call: -; j_call: TRBJ1-2; v_call: TRBV6-5; cdr3_aa: CASSYSAGGYTF; cdr3_nt: TGTGCCAGCAGTTATTCGGCAGGTGGCTACACCTTC
d_call: -; j_call: TRBJ2-5; v_call: TRBV7-9; cdr3_aa: CASSLIIDSLSQETQYF; cdr3_nt: TGTGCCAGCAGCTTAATTATCGACTCCCTGAGCCAAGAGACCCAGTACTTC
d_call: TRBD2; j_call: TRBJ2-3; v_call: TRBV9; cdr3_aa: CASSVHAGAYVGPTDTQYF; cdr3_nt: TGTGCCAGCAGCGTACATGCGGGAGCCTATGTGGGACCCACAGATACGCAGTATTTT
d_call: -; j_call: TRBJ1-1; v_call: TRBV9; cdr3_aa: CASSVEGGTEEAFF; cdr3_nt: TGTGCCAGCAGCGTAGAGGGTGGAACGGAAGAAGCTTTCTTT
d_call: -; j_call: TRBJ1-5; v_call: TRBV19; cdr3_aa: CASSIDAPEQPQHF; cdr3_nt: TGTGCCAGTAGTATAGATGCGCCCGAACAGCCCCAGCATTTT
d_call: TRBD2; j_call: TRBJ2-7; v_call: TRBV27; cdr3_aa: CASRPSVGRALFRYEQYF; cdr3_nt: TGTGCCAGCAGGCCCTCTGTCGGGAGGGCCCTCTTTCGGTACGAGCAGTACTTC
d_call: TRBD1; j_call: TRBJ2-7; v_call: TRBV2; cdr3_aa: CASTDTDRGNLYEQYF; cdr3_nt: TGTGCCAGCACCGATACTGACAGGGGGAACCTCTACGAGCAGTACTTC
d_call: -; j_call: TRBJ1-3; v_call: TRBV28; cdr3_aa: CASSLISQARTIYF; cdr3_nt: TGTGCCAGCAGTTTAATCTCGCAGGCGAGAACCATATATTTT
d_call: -; j_call: TRBJ2-7; v_call: TRBV27; cdr3_aa: CASSLDGGGDFDEQYF; cdr3_nt: TGTGCCAGCAGTTTAGACGGGGGAGGAGATTTTGACGAGCAGTACTTC
d_call: -; j_call: TRBJ2-7; v_call: TRBV5-8; cdr3_aa: CASSPREVKSYEQYF; cdr3_nt: TGTGCCAGCAGCCCAAGGGAGGTAAAGTCCTACGAGCAGTACTTC
d_call: -; j_call: TRBJ2-3; v_call: TRBV5-6; cdr3_aa: CASSLGQGADTQYF; cdr3_nt: TGTGCCAGCAGCTTAGGGCAGGGCGCAGATACGCAGTATTTT
d_call: -; j_call: TRBJ2-2; v_call: TRBV4-3; cdr3_aa: CASSQDVTGHRTGELFF; cdr3_nt: TGCGCCAGCAGCCAAGATGTCACAGGGCATCGGACCGGGGAGCTGTTTTTT
d_call: TRBD1; j_call: TRBJ2-7; v_call: TRBV7-2; cdr3_aa: CASSLAGTGRYEQYF; cdr3_nt: TGTGCCAGCAGCTTAGCCGGGACAGGACGCTACGAGCAGTACTTC